This TCR beta chain appears in the sequencing data of a study of T cell repertoires in cytomegalovirus infection. Overall study: Evidence of both CMV infection and a matching HLA type came from public TCR beta signatures.

V was cut by 3 bases and J by 5 bases, with 16 bases left in between. Germline CDR1 is MDHEN and CDR2 is SYDVKM. The CDR3 has 15 residues. TCRdb processed the reads anew with MiXCR; each CDR3 protein has one entry. The sample holds about 740,000 distinct CDR3 sequences, approximately 40% seen once. The chain recombines TRBV28 with TRBJ2-5; possible D gene TRBD2, 6 bases. The origin of this receptor is a human donor in good health (CMV status not recorded). Some clones in this sample may be carry-over from other donors' samples. Material for sequencing was PBMCs. CDR3 amino acids: CASSFAGRNMETQYF. The CDR3 coding sequence is TGTGCCAGCAGTTTTGCAGGGAGGAATATGGAGACCCAGTACTTC.